Presented here are 32 T cell receptor beta chains from one specimen sequenced in a study of Ad26.COV2.S vaccination and SARS-CoV-2 variants. Stated treatment: around 19 received Ad26.COV2.S at low or high dose, single or two shots; about 5 received placebo; per-sample allocation not given. Collection of samples fell on day 63 after the first vaccine or placebo injection. Here immunoSEQ multiplex PCR was the method, and the copy in TCRdb shows in-frame clones only, minus some. Of 300,000 to 500,000 clones in the sample, roughly nine tenths were seen once. The specimen was peripheral blood, collected in a trial of Ad26.COV2.S vaccine versus placebo. These receptors all stem from a person between 18 and 65 years old who received the Ad26.COV2.S COVID-19 vaccine or a placebo.

The chain links TRBV5-5 to TRBJ1-1; TRBD1 aligns across 12 bases. There are 18 residues in the CDR3. Germline trimming cut 0 bases from V and 5 bases from J; bases unmatched to any gene: 11. CDR1 is SGHKS and CDR2 is YYEKEE in the germline V gene (reference sequence). CDR3 residues: CASSLALPGQGARTEAFF. CDR3 sequence (DNA): TGTGCCAGCAGCTTGGCCCTTCCGGGACAGGGGGCGAGGACTGAAGCTTTCTTT.

The chain links TRBV11-3 to TRBJ2-2; TRBD2 matches at 9 bases. Unmatched junction bases numbered 10, after V lost 5 bases and J lost 3 bases. This CDR3 is 17 amino acids long. Germline loops: CDR1 SGHNT, CDR2 YENEEA. CDR3 in amino acids: CASSKGLAPGDTGELFF. In nucleotides, the CDR3 is TGTGCCAGCAGCAAGGGACTAGCTCCTGGAGACACCGGGGAGCTGTTTTTT.

The chain links TRBV3-1 (or the pseudogene TRBV3-2) to TRBJ2-1, with D tentatively TRBD1 (6 bases). Germline-derived CDR1 and CDR2 are LGHDT and YNNKEL (reference sequence). This CDR3 comprises 16 residues. Trimming took 0 bases from V and 6 from J, leaving 15 bases between them. The CDR3 DNA sequence: TGTGCCAGCAGCCAAGATGGTTTGGGGGCTCCCAATGAGCAGTTCTTC. Protein product: CASSQDGLGAPNEQFF.

The V call is TRBV11-2, the J call TRBJ2-4; 11 bases agree with TRBD1. This CDR3 region has 16 residues. V was clipped by 4 bases and J by 3 bases; unmatched bases: 5. The V gene's germline CDR1 is SGHAT and CDR2 FQNNGV. CDR3 sequence reads: CASSSGQGALKNIQYF. Written as DNA, the CDR3 is TGTGCCAGCAGCTCTGGACAGGGGGCTCTCAAAAACATTCAGTACTTC.

The V call is TRBV3-1 (or the pseudogene TRBV3-2), the J call TRBJ2-7; the match to TRBD1 covers 8 bases. From germline, CDR1 is LGHDT and CDR2 YNNKEL (reference sequence). CDR3 length equals 14 residues. Losses at the gene ends were 2 bases for V and 2 bases for J; bases not matched to a gene: 2. The CDR3 DNA reads TGTGCCAGCAGCCAACAGGGGGCGGCCTACGAGCAGTACTTC. It is translated as CASSQQGAAYEQYF.

The chain employs TRBV5-1 and TRBJ1-2, with 8 bases that match TRBD1. J gave up 7 bases and V 4 bases, and 6 bases lay outside the gene matches. Germline CDR1 is SGHRS and CDR2 is YFSETQ. The CDR3 loop spans 13 amino acids. The CDR3 DNA follows: TGCGCCAGCAGCATCGGACAGGGAGGTGGCTACACCTTC. It specifies CASSIGQGGGYTF. Combining the CDR3 with reference TRBV5-1 and TRBJ1-2 gives the whole variable domain KAGVTQTPRYLIKTRGQQVTLSCSPISGHRSVSWYQQTPGQGLQFLFEYFSETQRNKGNFPGRFSGRQFSNSRSEMNVSTLELGDSALYLCASSIGQGGGYTFGSGTRLTVV.

The chain is built from TRBV5-1 and TRBJ1-4; 7 bases line up with TRBD1. Germline V CDR1 and CDR2: SGHRS, YFSETQ. The V gene end was trimmed by 1 base and the J gene end by 2 bases; junction bases not matched to a gene: 8. CDR3 size: 17 residues. This chain's CDR3 is CASSLSPQGETNEKLFF. The CDR3 DNA reads as TGCGCCAGCAGCTTGTCCCCCCAGGGGGAGACTAATGAAAAACTGTTTTTT.

This chain links TRBV6-5 with TRBJ1-5; D may be TRBD1 (6 bases). V was trimmed by 8 bases and J by 0 bases, leaving 8 bases between them. Germline V gene lookup returns CDR1 MNHEY and CDR2 SVGAGI. The CDR3 totals 13 residues. This chain's CDR3 is CASGTTSNQPQHF. For the CDR3, the DNA is TGTGCCAGCGGGACAACTAGCAATCAGCCCCAGCATTTT.

The chain has TRBV6-5 and TRBJ2-1, with D tentatively TRBD2 (5 bases). Germline assignment: CDR1 MNHEY and CDR2 SVGAGI. V lost 0 bases to trimming and J lost 6 bases, with 9 bases between them. This CDR3 is built from 14 residues. In nucleotides, the CDR3 is TGTGCCAGCAGTTACTCGATGGCGGGCAATGAGCAGTTCTTC. Protein: CASSYSMAGNEQFF.

The chain joins TRBV5-1 to TRBJ2-3; D remains ambiguous. This CDR3 is 13 amino acids long. The germline V gene encodes CDR1 SGHRS and CDR2 YFSETQ. Trimming removed 0 bases from V and 4 bases from J, with 6 bases in between. The CDR3 bases are TGCGCCAGCAGCTTGGACGTCCCAGATACGCAGTATTTT. Translated, it gives CASSLDVPDTQYF.

The chain joins TRBV5-4 to TRBJ2-7, with TRBD1 identical over 11 bases. The CDR3 sequence is 15 residues long. Trimming took 5 bases from V and 2 from J; bases not matched to a gene: 6. The germline V gene encodes CDR1 SGHNT and CDR2 YYREEE (reference sequence). CDR3 sequence (DNA): TGTGCCAGCAGGTCCGGGACAGGGGGTACCTACGAGCAGTACTTC. Its translation is CASRSGTGGTYEQYF.

This clone was observed once. The rearrangement uses TRBV19 and TRBJ1-2, with D unclear. There are 14 residues in the CDR3. Germline-derived CDR1 and CDR2 are LNHDA and SQIVND (reference sequence). Between the trimmed V and J ends, which lost 0 bases and 8 bases, there was a span of 13 bases. This CDR3 reads CASSIERKKGGYTF. CDR3 in DNA: TGTGCCAGTAGTATAGAGAGGAAGAAGGGAGGCTACACCTTC.

This clone is a singleton in its sample. The gene calls are TRBV6-5 and TRBJ1-3; no reliable D call. V was pared by 6 bases and J by 2 bases, with 14 bases between. Germline V gene lookup returns CDR1 MNHEY and CDR2 SVGAGI. This CDR3 has 15 amino acids. CDR3 sequence reads: CASSLVLPTGNTIYF. The CDR3 nucleotides read TGTGCCAGCAGCCTCGTTTTACCTACTGGAAACACCATATATTTT.

Only one count was recorded for this clone. The chain employs TRBV24-1 and TRBJ2-7; D call uncertain. The ends were cut back, 4 bases at V and 3 bases at J, with 9 bases in the middle. Germline loops: CDR1 KGHDR, CDR2 SFDVKD. There are 13 residues in the CDR3. CDR3 sequence (DNA): TGTGCCACCAGTGACTCTCTAAGCTACGAGCAGTACTTC. Translating gives CATSDSLSYEQYF.

The chain combines TRBV7-2 with TRBJ1-2; no clear D. Trimming stripped 2 bases from V and 8 bases from J, with 15 bases between. The germline gives CDR1 SGHTA, CDR2 FQGNSA. There are 14 residues in the CDR3. CDR3 bases: TGTGCCAGCAGCTTAAATCCTTGGGCGCGAGGCTACACCTTC. Its protein product is CASSLNPWARGYTF.

The chain recombines TRBV2 with TRBJ2-5; tentatively, D is TRBD1 or TRBD2 (5 bases each). The ends were cut back, 6 bases at V and 1 base at J, with 12 bases in the middle. CDR1 is SNHLY and CDR2 is FYNNEI in the germline V gene. This CDR3 is built from 14 residues. The CDR3 loop reads CASSDGTAQETQYF. CDR3 bases: TGTGCCAGCAGCGACGGGACGGCCCAAGAGACCCAGTACTTC. The full variable domain, in which reference TRBV2 and TRBJ2-5 provide the parts outside the CDR3, is EPEVTQTPSHQVTQMGQEVILRCVPISNHLYFYWYRQILGQKVEFLVSFYNNEISEKSEIFDDQFSVERPDGSNFTLKIRSTKLEDSAMYFCASSDGTAQETQYFGPGTRLLVL.

J is TRBJ1-5 and V is TRBV10-2; 10 bases map to TRBD1. The V segment lost 3 bases and the J segment 0 bases; nucleotides outside the gene matches: 8. The length of the CDR3 is 18 residues. The germline V gene has CDR1 WSHSY and CDR2 SAAADI. The CDR3: CASSDDRGPGNSNQPQHF. CDR3 nucleotide sequence: TGCGCCAGCAGTGACGACAGGGGGCCTGGGAATAGCAATCAGCCCCAGCATTTT.

This clone was detected a few times. V is TRBV27 and J is TRBJ1-6; 11 bases are shared with TRBD1. J was trimmed by 6 bases and V by 3 bases; bases with no gene match: 13. Germline CDR1 MNHEY, CDR2 SMNVEV (reference sequence). The CDR3 extends over 19 amino acids. CDR3 residues: CASSLYGTGGSSANSPLHF. The CDR3, as DNA: TGTGCCAGCAGTTTGTACGGGACAGGGGGATCTTCGGCTAATTCACCCCTCCACTTT.

The chain employs TRBV2 and TRBJ1-1; 8 nucleotides line up with TRBD1. Unmatched junction bases numbered 5, after V lost 7 bases and J lost 7 bases. This CDR3 spans 12 amino acids. CDR1 and CDR2 from the germline V gene are SNHLY and FYNNEI. The CDR3 nucleotides are TGTGCCAGCACGGTGGGGACAGGTGAAGCTTTCTTT. Amino acid sequence: CASTVGTGEAFF.

The V and J genes are TRBV6-1 and TRBJ1-2; 9 bases match TRBD1. Germline V gene sequence: CDR1 MNHNS, CDR2 SASEGT. The CDR3 has 15 residues. The trim removed 0 bases at V and 8 bases at J, leaving 7 bases unmatched. CDR3 coding DNA: TGTGCCAGCAGTGAAGCGGGGACAGGGATGGGCGGCTACACCTTC. The encoded protein is CASSEAGTGMGGYTF.

The CDR3 reads CASSLGLAAETQYF. DNA for the CDR3: TGTGCCAGCAGCTTAGGGTTGGCGGCAGAGACCCAGTACTTC. This rearrangement joins TRBV7-9 to TRBJ2-5; D unclear. V lost 1 base to trimming and J lost 4 bases, with 10 bases between them. Germline V gene lookup returns CDR1 SEHNR and CDR2 FQNEAQ (reference sequence). The CDR3 runs 14 residues.

V usage is TRBV5-6 and J usage is TRBJ1-2; 7 bases agree with TRBD1. The CDR3 spans 16 residues. Trimming removed 0 bases from V and 4 bases from J; junction bases left unmatched: 9. The V gene's germline CDR1 is SGHDT and CDR2 YYEEEE. CDR3 protein: CASSLADRRDRYGYTF. The CDR3 DNA reads TGTGCCAGCAGCTTGGCGGACAGGAGGGACCGCTATGGCTACACCTTC.

This clone was counted a few times. The chain carries TRBV6-2 or TRBV6-3 and TRBJ1-5, with D perhaps matching TRBD1 (5 bases). Trimming removed 2 bases at V and 3 bases at J, with 17 bases between. The CDR3 is 17 residues long. Germline loops: CDR1 MNHEY, CDR2 SVGEGT. CDR3 nucleotides: TGTGCCAGCAGTTACGGGTGGAGGGGCAGTTTCAATCAGCCCCAGCATTTT. It encodes CASSYGWRGSFNQPQHF.

V gene TRBV6-2 or TRBV6-3 combines with J gene TRBJ1-5, with D perhaps TRBD1 (5 bases). Germline V gives CDR1 MNHEY, CDR2 SVGEGT. The CDR3 has 16 residues. V lost 3 bases, J lost 1 base, and 13 bases lay in between. The chain's CDR3 is CASSYTKGSSNQPQHF. DNA of the CDR3: TGTGCCAGCAGTTATACGAAGGGGTCCAGCAATCAGCCCCAGCATTTT.

This chain's CDR3 is CASRRGQAIVYEQYF. In DNA form, the CDR3 reads TGTGCCAGCAGACGCGGACAGGCGATCGTCTACGAGCAGTACTTC. The gene calls are TRBV6-5 and TRBJ2-7, with 7 bases identical to TRBD1. Germline CDR1 is MNHEY and CDR2 is SVGAGI. The J segment lost 3 bases and the V segment lost 6 bases, leaving 11 bases of the junction unmatched. The CDR3 sequence is 15 residues long.

This chain links TRBV5-6 with TRBJ1-2; D unclear. The CDR3 is 12 residues long. CDR1 is SGHDT, CDR2 YYEEEE, per germline. V was shortened by 4 bases and J by 6 bases, with 10 bases between the two germline ends. CDR3 in DNA: TGTGCCAGCAGCACAACAGAGAATGGCTACACCTTC. Translated, it gives CASSTTENGYTF.

This chain links TRBV4-1 with TRBJ2-7; D is tentatively TRBD1 or TRBD2 (5 bases each). The germline V and J ends were trimmed by 4 bases and 0 bases, with 19 bases remaining between them. CDR3 length: 17 amino acids. Germline CDR1 MGHRA, CDR2 YSYEKL. The CDR3 DNA follows: TGCGCCAGCAGCCCCCTGTGGGACGGCGAGAGCTCCTACGAGCAGTACTTC. Translating gives CASSPLWDGESSYEQYF.

The CDR3 loop reads CASKRTGPYNEQFF. In DNA form, the CDR3 reads TGTGCCAGCAAAAGGACAGGGCCCTACAATGAGCAGTTCTTC. The chain carries TRBV2 and TRBJ2-1; the match to TRBD1 covers 8 bases. The length of the CDR3 is 14 residues. Per germline, CDR1 SNHLY and CDR2 FYNNEI. V was clipped by 7 bases and J by 2 bases; unmatched bases: 4.

This clone has only a few counts. The rearrangement links TRBV19 to TRBJ1-2, with D maybe TRBD1 (5 bases). This CDR3 is built from 18 residues. The germline CDR1 and CDR2 sequences are LNHDA and SQIVND (reference sequence). V gave up 5 bases and J gave up 1 base, with 23 bases separating them. The CDR3 loop is CASSDLWVGGTFNYGYTF. CDR3 DNA: TGTGCCAGTAGTGACCTATGGGTCGGGGGGACCTTTAACTATGGCTACACCTTC.

This rearrangement joins TRBV25-1 to TRBJ1-1; possibly TRBD1 for D (6 bases). Per the germline V gene, CDR1 is MGHDK and CDR2 is SYGVNS. V was clipped by 8 bases and J by 4 bases, with 14 bases between them. The CDR3 sequence is 13 residues long. The DNA of the CDR3 is TGTGCCAGCTGGGGGGGGCTGGGCACTGAAGCTTTCTTT. It codes for CASWGGLGTEAFF.

The chain has TRBV10-3 and TRBJ1-2; weak D call: TRBD1 (5 bases). In germline, CDR1 is ENHRY, CDR2 SYGVKD. This CDR3 comprises 12 residues. V lost 8 bases to trimming and J lost 2 bases, with 9 bases between them. The chain's CDR3 is CAIGRGNYGYTF. CDR3 nucleotides: TGTGCCATCGGGAGGGGAAACTATGGCTACACCTTC.

The chain is built from TRBV24-1 and TRBJ2-3; tentatively, D is TRBD2 (5 bases). The CDR3 is 15 amino acids. Trimming shortened V by 2 bases and J by 5 bases, and 13 bases separated the two germline ends. Germline CDR1 is KGHDR and CDR2 is SFDVKD. In DNA, the CDR3 is TGTGCCACCAGTGATTCCGAGGGCTGGGGAGATACGCAGTATTTT. Translation gives CATSDSEGWGDTQYF.